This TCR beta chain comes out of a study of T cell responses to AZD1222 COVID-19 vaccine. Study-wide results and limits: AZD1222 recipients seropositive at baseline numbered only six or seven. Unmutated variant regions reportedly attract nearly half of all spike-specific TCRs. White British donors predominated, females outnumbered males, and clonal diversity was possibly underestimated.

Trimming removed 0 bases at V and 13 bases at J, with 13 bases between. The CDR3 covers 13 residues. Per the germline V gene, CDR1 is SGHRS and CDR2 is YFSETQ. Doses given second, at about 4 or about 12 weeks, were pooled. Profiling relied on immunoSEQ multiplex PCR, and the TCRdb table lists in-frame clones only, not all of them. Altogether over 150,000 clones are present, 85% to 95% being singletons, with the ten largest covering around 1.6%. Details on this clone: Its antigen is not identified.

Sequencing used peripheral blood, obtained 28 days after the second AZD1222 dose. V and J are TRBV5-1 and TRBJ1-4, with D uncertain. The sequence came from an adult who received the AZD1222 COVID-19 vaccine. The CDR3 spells CASSLGHRGGLFF. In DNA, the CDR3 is TGCGCCAGCAGCTTGGGACACCGGGGAGGACTGTTTTTT.